This passage covers 2 T cell receptor beta chains from one sample sequenced in a study of T-cell memory formation after mild COVID-19. TCRdb reprocessed the 5' RACE reads with MiXCR, giving one entry per CDR3 protein. The repertoire holds approximately 500,000 distinct CDR3 sequences, roughly 25% seen once, with roughly an eighth in the top ten. Sequenced material: PBMCs or a T cell subset sorted from them (not recorded which). The receptors come from an adult woman who had mild COVID-19 (a few samples of this study predate the infection). Cell type and time point are not known.

CDR3 DNA sequence: TGTGCCAGCAGTGATGTGGGGGCTCCCTACAATGAGCAGTTCTTC. Amino acids: CASSDVGAPYNEQFF. The V call is TRBV6-1, the J call TRBJ2-1, with D perhaps TRBD1 (6 bases). Germline V lookup: CDR1 MNHNS, CDR2 SASEGT. The length of the CDR3 is 15 residues. V was trimmed by 3 bases and J by 2 bases, leaving 11 bases between them.

J is TRBJ2-1 and V is TRBV20-1; 9 bases are a match to TRBD2. The CDR3 is 17 residues long. From germline, CDR1 is DFQATT and CDR2 SNEGSKA (reference sequence). Trimming took 3 bases from V and 2 from J; bases not matched to a gene: 11. The DNA of the CDR3 is TGCAGTGCTAGGGGCGAAGGGGGACTAGCAGCCTACAATGAGCAGTTCTTC. It yields the protein CSARGEGGLAAYNEQFF.